Reported below is one TCR beta chain. This entry comes from a study of blood T cell repertoires in COVID-19. Whole-study context: Sites across the United States, Italy and Spain contributed samples from acute and convalescent COVID-19.

Germline V lookup: CDR1 LNHNV, CDR2 YYDKDF (reference sequence). V was trimmed by 6 bases and J by 1 base, leaving 6 bases between them. This CDR3 spans 12 amino acids. Assay: immunoSEQ multiplex PCR; the TCRdb copy retains only in-frame clones and omits some. The sample carries just over 300,000 clones, 89% recorded once. Enrolment of Seattle patients took place during active infection, and they were followed longitudinally. The chain combines TRBV15 with TRBJ1-1, with no clear D. The sample was peripheral blood. This TCR was recovered from a woman in her thirties with COVID-19, enrolled during active disease. DNA of the CDR3: TGTGCCACCAGGGAGGGGAACACTGAAGCTTTCTTT. As protein: CATREGNTEAFF.